A single sample gave rise to the 22 T cell receptor beta chains below, sequenced in a study of blood T cell repertoires in COVID-19. Profiling relied on immunoSEQ multiplex PCR, and the TCRdb table lists in-frame clones only, not all of them. Of about 300,000 clones in the sample, around 86% were seen once. Sequences were obtained from PBMCs or T cells enriched from blood (not recorded which). Every receptor here comes from a man between 25 and 39 years old who had recovered from COVID-19.

The chain combines TRBV2 with TRBJ2-2; D is possibly TRBD2 (6 bases). This CDR3 has 14 amino acids. Trimming left V 6 bases short and J 6 bases short, with 14 bases between. CDR1 and CDR2 from the germline V gene are SNHLY and FYNNEI. The CDR3 loop reads CASRRLGKAGELFF. Here the CDR3 DNA reads TGTGCCAGCAGGAGACTAGGGAAAGCCGGGGAGCTGTTTTTT.

This clone was seen more than once but under ten times. The CDR3 bases are TGTGCCACCAGCAGAGGTAACAGCCAAGAGACCCAGTACTTC. Translation gives CATSRGNSQETQYF. The J gene is TRBJ2-5, the V gene TRBV15; no reliable D call. From germline, CDR1 is LNHNV and CDR2 YYDKDF (reference sequence). V lost 1 base, J lost 1 base, and 7 bases lay in between. The CDR3 has 14 residues.

CDR3 loop: CASSHRHSAEAFF. The DNA of the CDR3 is TGTGCCAGCAGCCACCGACATTCGGCTGAAGCTTTCTTT. The chain carries TRBV11-3 and TRBJ1-1; no reliable D call. V was shortened by 5 bases and J by 6 bases, with 13 bases between the two germline ends. Germline assignment: CDR1 SGHNT and CDR2 YENEEA. The CDR3 spans 13 residues. Together with reference TRBV11-3 and TRBJ1-1, the CDR3 gives the full variable domain: EAGVVQSPRYKIIEKKQPVAFWCNPISGHNTLYWYLQNLGQGPELLIRYENEEAVDDSQLPKDRFSAERLKGVDSTLKIQPAELGDSAVYLCASSHRHSAEAFFGQGTRLTVV.

As DNA, the CDR3 is TGTGCCAGCAGGCTCGGGGTTCGCAACGAGCAGTACTTC. It specifies CASRLGVRNEQYF. The chain employs TRBV6-5 and TRBJ2-7; D is possibly TRBD2 (5 bases). CDR1 and CDR2 (germline): MNHEY, SVGAGI. The length of the CDR3 is 13 residues. Trimming left V 6 bases short and J 5 bases short, with 14 bases between.

The chain links TRBV24-1 to TRBJ1-2; 7 positions match TRBD1. Germline values: CDR1 KGHDR, CDR2 SFDVKD. The V and J ends lost 4 bases and 3 bases, in that order; junction bases with no gene match: 7. The CDR3 length is 15 residues. DNA of the CDR3: TGTGCCACCAGTGACCCCCGACAGGGAGACTATGGCTACACCTTC. Translating gives CATSDPRQGDYGYTF.

The V and J genes are TRBV19 and TRBJ2-1, with 9 bases fitting TRBD1. Looked up from germline, CDR1 is LNHDA and CDR2 is SQIVND (reference sequence). The CDR3 contains 15 residues. Losses at the gene ends were 1 base for V and 4 bases for J; bases not matched to a gene: 2. CDR3 residues: CASSIGGQGYNEQFF. CDR3 sequence (DNA): TGTGCCAGTAGTATAGGGGGACAGGGTTACAATGAGCAGTTCTTC. Full variable domain (outside the CDR3, taken from reference TRBV19 and TRBJ2-1): DGGITQSPKYLFRKEGQNVTLSCEQNLNHDAMYWYRQDPGQGLRLIYYSQIVNDFQKGDIAEGYSVSREKKESFPLTVTSAQKNPTAFYLCASSIGGQGYNEQFFGPGTRLTVL.

The J gene is TRBJ1-2, the V gene TRBV7-2; 8 positions agree with TRBD1. This CDR3 comprises 16 residues. V shed 4 bases, J shed 2 bases, and the junction held 9 bases outside the gene matches. The germline CDR1 and CDR2 sequences are SGHTA and FQGNSA. CDR3 nucleotide sequence: TGTGCCAGCAGCTCCCTAGGCCGACAGGGGAACTATGGCTACACCTTC. This sequence encodes CASSSLGRQGNYGYTF. The complete variable domain, with remaining parts taken from reference TRBV7-2 and TRBJ1-2, reads GAGVSQSPSNKVTEKGKDVELRCDPISGHTALYWYRQSLGQGLEFLIYFQGNSAPDKSGLPSDRFSAERTGGSVSTLTIQRTQQEDSAVYLCASSSLGRQGNYGYTFGSGTRLTVV.

The count of this clone is one. The chain carries TRBV6-5 and TRBJ2-1; a possible D gene is TRBD1 (5 bases). CDR3 length: 15 residues. Trimming removed 2 bases at V and 7 bases at J, with 15 bases between. The germline V gene encodes CDR1 MNHEY and CDR2 SVGAGI. The CDR3 loop is CASSYQQGIQNEQFF. Written as DNA, the CDR3 is TGTGCCAGCAGTTACCAGCAGGGCATTCAGAATGAGCAGTTCTTC.

The chain joins TRBV24-1 to TRBJ1-1, with 9 bases identical to TRBD1. Germline CDR1 KGHDR, CDR2 SFDVKD. Germline trimming cut 7 bases from V and 0 bases from J; bases unmatched to any gene: 8. The CDR3 length is 16 residues. Here the CDR3 DNA reads TGTGCCACCAGCCCCGGGACAGGGCTTATGAACACTGAAGCTTTCTTT. Its protein is CATSPGTGLMNTEAFF.

This clone was detected once. This chain links TRBV27 with TRBJ1-3; D might be TRBD1 (6 bases). V was cut by 2 bases and J by 4 bases, with 15 bases left in between. CDR3 length: 16 residues. Germline CDR1 reads MNHEY; CDR2 reads SMNVEV (reference sequence). The CDR3: CASSLRSPGVGNTIYF. The CDR3 bases are TGTGCCAGCAGTTTACGTTCTCCAGGGGTCGGAAACACCATATATTTT.

CDR3 coding DNA: TGTGCCAGCAGCTTAGTTTGGGACAGGGGGCTGTACGAGCAGTACTTC. Its translation is CASSLVWDRGLYEQYF. This chain uses TRBV7-8 with TRBJ2-7, with TRBD1 identical over 12 bases. The CDR3 is made up of 16 amino acids. Germline V CDR1 and CDR2: SGHVS, FQNEAQ. Trimming removed 1 base from V and 4 bases from J; junction bases left unmatched: 5.

The genes are TRBV11-2 and TRBJ2-2; 9 bases match TRBD2. CDR3 length: 17 amino acids. Germline V gene lookup returns CDR1 SGHAT and CDR2 FQNNGV. Trimming removed 1 base from V and 7 bases from J; junction bases left unmatched: 10. Written as DNA, the CDR3 is TGTGCCAGCAGCTTAGTACACGGACTAGCGACTGGCGGGGAGCTGTTTTTT. Translation: CASSLVHGLATGGELFF. The variable domain in full, with the rest retrieved from reference TRBV11-2 and TRBJ2-2, is EAGVAQSPRYKIIEKRQSVAFWCNPISGHATLYWYQQILGQGPKLLIQFQNNGVVDDSQLPKDRFSAERLKGVDSTLKIQPAKLEDSAVYLCASSLVHGLATGGELFFGEGSRLTVL.

The chain joins TRBV28 to TRBJ1-2, with 10 bases lining up with TRBD1. V shed 4 bases, J shed 2 bases, and the junction held 4 bases outside the gene matches. The germline gives CDR1 MDHEN, CDR2 SYDVKM. The CDR3 extends over 15 amino acids. CDR3 sequence: CASSYPGQGNYGYTF. CDR3 bases: TGTGCCAGCAGTTACCCGGGACAGGGGAACTATGGCTACACCTTC.

The chain uses TRBV5-5 and TRBJ1-5; possible D gene TRBD1, 6 bases. Germline V gene sequence: CDR1 SGHKS, CDR2 YYEKEE (reference sequence). Trimming stripped 2 bases from V and 4 bases from J, with 13 bases between. The length of the CDR3 is 15 residues. This CDR3 reads CASSLQGNLNQPQHF. DNA for the CDR3: TGTGCCAGCAGCTTACAGGGCAATCTAAATCAGCCCCAGCATTTT.

The CDR3 loop reads CASSYRTQLGTGEQYF. In DNA form, the CDR3 reads TGTGCCAGCAGTTACCGAACGCAACTCGGGACAGGCGAGCAGTACTTC. This chain joins TRBV6-5 and TRBJ2-7; 8 positions agree with TRBD1. The CDR3 has 16 amino acids. Germline V gene data show CDR1 as MNHEY and CDR2 as SVGAGI. The ends lost 2 bases at V and 6 bases at J; junction bases unmatched: 12.

There are a few counts of this clone. The rearrangement joins TRBV5-1 to TRBJ1-1; 9 bases match TRBD1. The CDR3 runs to 14 residues. In germline, CDR1 is SGHRS, CDR2 YFSETQ. With 6 bases clipped from V and 0 bases from J, the junction kept 3 bases outside the gene matches. CDR3 sequence: CASTTGGVNTEAFF. DNA for the CDR3: TGCGCCAGCACGACAGGGGGGGTGAACACTGAAGCTTTCTTT.

Written as DNA, the CDR3 is TGTGCCAGCAGCTCGCCGGGACAGGGTCAGTACTTC. Encoded protein: CASSSPGQGQYF. This chain links TRBV7-9 with TRBJ2-7; 9 bases map to TRBD1. The V gene end was trimmed by 4 bases and the J gene end by 10 bases; junction bases not matched to a gene: 5. The CDR3 consists of 12 residues. The germline V gene encodes CDR1 SEHNR and CDR2 FQNEAQ (reference sequence).

The chain recombines TRBV6-5 with TRBJ2-7; 8 positions agree with TRBD2. J lost 1 base, V lost 4 bases, and 6 bases had no gene match. Germline assignment: CDR1 MNHEY and CDR2 SVGAGI. CDR3 length: 15 amino acids. CDR3: CASSFAAGGSYEQYF. CDR3 bases: TGTGCCAGCAGTTTTGCGGCGGGGGGATCCTACGAGCAGTACTTC.

The chain couples TRBV11-2 to TRBJ2-5; 7 bases are shared with TRBD2. The V gene end was trimmed by 0 bases and the J gene end by 3 bases; junction bases not matched to a gene: 13. Per the germline V gene, CDR1 is SGHAT and CDR2 is FQNNGV. The CDR3 consists of 18 residues. The CDR3 sequence: CASSLDRFRRGTEETQYF. In nucleotides, the CDR3 is TGTGCCAGCAGCTTAGATCGGTTTCGGCGGGGGACGGAAGAGACCCAGTACTTC.

The count of this clone is one. The J gene is TRBJ2-3, the V gene TRBV5-1, with D possibly matching TRBD1 (6 bases). V was shortened by 5 bases and J by 1 base, with 17 bases between the two germline ends. This CDR3 spans 16 amino acids. CDR1 and CDR2 from the germline V gene are SGHRS and YFSETQ. CDR3 coding DNA: TGCGCCAGCAGACTCCAGACAGGTCTCCGCACAGATACGCAGTATTTT. This encodes CASRLQTGLRTDTQYF. The full variable domain, with the rest looked up from reference TRBV5-1 and TRBJ2-3, is KAGVTQTPRYLIKTRGQQVTLSCSPISGHRSVSWYQQTPGQGLQFLFEYFSETQRNKGNFPGRFSGRQFSNSRSEMNVSTLELGDSALYLCASRLQTGLRTDTQYFGPGTRLTVL.

This rearrangement joins TRBV5-1 to TRBJ1-1, with 7 bases lining up with TRBD1. J gave up 0 bases and V 2 bases, and 10 bases lay outside the gene matches. CDR1 and CDR2 from the germline V gene are SGHRS and YFSETQ. The length of the CDR3 is 17 residues. The CDR3 reads CASSFGRDSEMNTEAFF. The CDR3 bases are TGCGCCAGCAGCTTTGGCCGGGACAGCGAGATGAACACTGAAGCTTTCTTT.

This chain joins TRBV6-5 and TRBJ2-7; TRBD1 matches at 7 bases. After removal of 0 bases from V and 7 bases from J, the junction contained 9 bases not matched to a gene. Germline lookup yields CDR1 MNHEY and CDR2 SVGAGI. This CDR3 has 15 residues. CDR3 amino acids: CASSYSAKGAGEQYF. CDR3 coding DNA: TGTGCCAGCAGTTACTCGGCGAAGGGGGCCGGTGAGCAGTACTTC.